This TCR beta chain was identified in a study of shared clonotypes between healthy human individuals. Replicate PCRs from sorted subsets contained around 200 ng DNA, which is 29,000 or so T cell genomes. Data came from immunoSEQ multiplex PCR; TCRdb stores just in-frame clones and leaves some out. The sample carries roughly 2,500,000 clones, 90% to 95% recorded once. Germline CDR1 is MNHEY and CDR2 is SVGAGI. The CDR3 totals 14 residues. Trimming cost V 5 bases and J 4 bases, with 14 bases left between them. The sequenced sample was naive CD4+ T cells from PBMCs. Subset in this sample: CD45RA+ positively selected. The TCR originated in a man between 18 and 29 years old in good health. Some clones in this sample may be carry-over from other donors' samples. This chain joins TRBV6-5 and TRBJ1-2; tentatively, D is TRBD1 (6 bases). CDR3 coding DNA: TGTGCCAGCAGTCAAGGGGGGGCGGTCTATGGCTACACCTTC. Translation: CASSQGGAVYGYTF.